The next 7 T cell receptor beta chains were all read from a single sample in a study of blood T cell repertoires in COVID-19. Clones were sequenced by immunoSEQ multiplex PCR, and TCRdb holds only the in-frame ones, with some missing. The sample contains roughly 330,000 clones, about 90% of which appear only once. Sequenced input: PBMCs or T cells enriched from blood (not recorded which). All receptors come from a man aged 30 to 39 who had recovered from COVID-19.

The rearrangement joins TRBV3-1 (or the pseudogene TRBV3-2) to TRBJ2-1, with 8 positions matching TRBD1. The V gene end was trimmed by 1 base and the J gene end by 4 bases; junction bases not matched to a gene: 15. Germline V gene lookup returns CDR1 LGHDT and CDR2 YNNKEL (reference sequence). CDR3 length: 19 amino acids. CDR3 coding DNA: TGTGCCAGCAGCCAAGGGGGACTCAGGGGGCCCCTCAATTACAATGAGCAGTTCTTC. It is translated as CASSQGGLRGPLNYNEQFF.

The V call is TRBV25-1, the J call TRBJ1-4; 8 nucleotides match TRBD1. V lost 1 base and J lost 3; bases outside the gene matches: 7. This CDR3 is built from 17 residues. Germline-derived CDR1 and CDR2 are MGHDK and SYGVNS. The DNA of the CDR3 is TGTGCCAGCAGTGAATTTCAGGGGGCGCGGGCTAATGAAAAACTGTTTTTT. Its protein product is CASSEFQGARANEKLFF.

This sequence joins TRBV7-9 and TRBJ2-7; D perhaps matches TRBD2 (6 bases). CDR1 is SEHNR, CDR2 FQNEAQ, per germline (reference sequence). Trimming removed 5 bases from V and 5 bases from J, with 10 bases in between. The CDR3 length is 12 residues. The CDR3 sequence: CASSPGGDEQYF. The CDR3 DNA follows: TGTGCCAGCAGCCCAGGCGGGGACGAGCAGTACTTC.

The gene calls are TRBV15 and TRBJ2-5, with 10 bases identical to TRBD2. Germline V gives CDR1 LNHNV, CDR2 YYDKDF (reference sequence). The CDR3 loop spans 15 amino acids. J was trimmed by 5 bases and V by 5 bases; bases with no gene match: 8. Written as DNA, the CDR3 is TGTGCCACCAGCGGAGGAGCGGGGGGGGTCGAGACCCAGTACTTC. It encodes CATSGGAGGVETQYF.

The CDR3 here is CAGAENTDTQYF. The DNA for the CDR3 is TGTGCCGGGGCCGAGAACACAGATACGCAGTATTTT. The chain is built from TRBV2 and TRBJ2-3; maybe TRBD1 (5 bases). Trimming removed 11 bases at V and 2 bases at J, with 11 bases between. Germline CDR1 SNHLY, CDR2 FYNNEI. The length of the CDR3 is 12 residues.

This clone was counted a single time. The rearrangement links TRBV9 to TRBJ2-5, with D possibly matching TRBD2 (5 bases). The CDR3 covers 15 residues. Germline assignment: CDR1 SGDLS and CDR2 YYNGEE. The ends were cut back, 5 bases at V and 3 bases at J, with 17 bases in the middle. The DNA for the CDR3 is TGTGCCAGCAGGGTCCGAGGGCGGCGGGAAGAGACCCAGTACTTC. This codes for CASRVRGRREETQYF.

Here the CDR3 DNA reads TGTGCCAGCACATTAGCGGGGGGTAGCACAGATACGCAGTATTTT. Residues: CASTLAGGSTDTQYF. This chain connects TRBV6-6 to TRBJ2-3; the match to TRBD2 covers 10 bases. Germline V gene data show CDR1 as MNHNY and CDR2 as SVGAGI (reference sequence). The CDR3 has 15 amino acids. After removal of 7 bases from V and 0 bases from J, the junction contained 4 bases not matched to a gene.